A selection of T cell receptor beta chains follows, all from one sample in a study of blood T cells in healthy people across ages. TCRdb re-analysed the 5' RACE reads in MiXCR, keeping a single row per CDR3 protein. The data contain just under 750,000 distinct CDR3 sequences, 22% of them singletons. Sequencing was performed on blood. These receptors came from a man aged 70 or older in good health. CDR3s include the opening cysteine and the closing phenylalanine or tryptophan. D genes are given only for firm matches. A row's size may be missing; if present it is once, few, many or a size class.

TRBV11-1	TRBJ2-1	TRBD2	few	TGTGCCAGCAGCGTAGAACTAGCGGGGAACAATGAGCAGTTCTTC	CASSVELAGNNEQFF
TRBV20-1	TRBJ2-1	NA	once	TGCAGTGCTCTCGACTGGGCCTTGTTATACAATGAGCAGTTCTTC	CSALDWALLYNEQFF
TRBV10-3	TRBJ1-5	NA	NA	TGTGCCATCAATGGGGCAGACCAAATGCATAGCAATCAGCCCCAGCATTTT	CAINGADQMHSNQPQHF
TRBV28	TRBJ1-3	NA	few	TGTGCCAGCAGTTTATCGCCGGGACGGATGGGAGGCATATATTTT	CASSLSPGRMGGIYF
TRBV7-9	TRBJ2-4	NA	few	TGTGCCAGCAGCTTAGCGGCAGGGAAGGAGACCGGCAAAAACATTCAGTACTTC	CASSLAAGKETGKNIQYF
TRBV19	TRBJ1-1	NA	NA	TGTGCCAGTGAACTGATGAACACTGAAGCTTTCTTT	CASELMNTEAFF
TRBV20-1	TRBJ2-3	TRBD2	NA	TGCAGTGCCCTTGTTAGCGGGGGGAACACAGATACGCAGTATTTT	CSALVSGGNTDTQYF
TRBV27	TRBJ2-1	TRBD2	NA	TGTGCCAGCAGTCTTCCTAGCGGGAGGGCCCCCAATGAGCAGTTCTTC	CASSLPSGRAPNEQFF
TRBV27	TRBJ1-5	TRBD1	NA	TGTGCCAGCAGTCCAACTCGGGGTGCAGGGGGCGGCAATCAGCCCCAGCATTTT	CASSPTRGAGGGNQPQHF
TRBV3-1	TRBJ1-2	TRBD1	few	TGTGCCAGCAGCCAAGGGGACCGACAGGGGGCAGGCGGCTACACCTTC	CASSQGDRQGAGGYTF
TRBV18	TRBJ2-7	TRBD1	NA	TGTGCCAGCTCAAACCTCCCGACAGGGGGAAAGACCTACGAGCAGTACTTC	CASSNLPTGGKTYEQYF
TRBV12-3/TRBV12-4	TRBJ2-5	TRBD2	NA	TGTGCCAGCAGTTTAGCGGGAGGGGTTGGTGAGCAGTACTTC	CASSLAGGVGEQYF
TRBV20-1	TRBJ2-1	TRBD2	NA	TGCAGTGCTAGAGGCCTGGGCGGGGGGGCGAATAACTACAATGAGCAGTTCTTC	CSARGLGGGANNYNEQFF
TRBV11-3	TRBJ2-3	TRBD2	NA	TGTGCCAGCAGCTTAGAGGGACTAGCGGGAGAGGCGCAGTATTTT	CASSLEGLAGEAQYF
TRBV4-3	TRBJ2-3	NA	NA	TGCGCCAGCAGCCAAGATAGTACCAGGGGCACAGATACGCAGTATTTT	CASSQDSTRGTDTQYF
TRBV5-1	TRBJ1-1	NA	NA	TGCGCCAGCAGCTTGGAGGGACCGACCTTTGAAGCTTTCTTT	CASSLEGPTFEAFF
TRBV28	TRBJ1-2	NA	NA	TGTGCCAGCAGTTTCACCCCAATGGCCGACACAAACTATGGCTACACCTTC	CASSFTPMADTNYGYTF
TRBV20-1	TRBJ1-3	NA	few	TGCAGTGCTAGCGAGGGGGGCGCGGGAAACACCATATATTTT	CSASEGGAGNTIYF
TRBV12-3/TRBV12-4	TRBJ2-2	TRBD2	NA	TGTGCCAGCACCATTAAGGGACTAGCGGTTAACACCGGGGAGCTGTTTTTT	CASTIKGLAVNTGELFF
TRBV7-2	TRBJ2-3	NA	NA	TGTGCCAGCAGCTTTCGGCAGTGGGATACGCAGTATTTT	CASSFRQWDTQYF
TRBV30	TRBJ2-3	TRBD2	NA	TGTGCCTGGACTGCTGTAGCGGGGTTGACAGATACGCAGTATTTT	CAWTAVAGLTDTQYF
TRBV5-1	TRBJ2-3	NA	many	TGCGCCAGCAGCTTGGCGGGTCCCAAAATAGATACGCAGTATTTT	CASSLAGPKIDTQYF
TRBV6-2/TRBV6-3	TRBJ2-5	TRBD2	few	TGTGCCAGCAATCCACCGGGACTAGCAGAGACCCAGTACTTC	CASNPPGLAETQYF
TRBV20-1	TRBJ2-1	NA	NA	TGCAGTGCTTTCCCCCAAGGCGGGTCCTCCTACAATGAGCAGCTCTTC	CSAFPQGGSSYNEQLF
TRBV6-4	TRBJ1-1	NA	many	TGTGCCAGCAGTGACGGTAGTTGGACTGAAGCTTTCTTT	CASSDGSWTEAFF
TRBV6-6	TRBJ1-1	NA	NA	TGTGCCAGCAGTTACTCGACCTACAAAGCTTTCTTT	CASSYSTYKAFF
TRBV6-5	TRBJ1-1	TRBD1	NA	TGTGCCAGCAGTTACTCTTATCCGGGACAGGGCTGGATGAACACTGAAGCTTTCTTT	CASSYSYPGQGWMNTEAFF
TRBV18	TRBJ1-4	NA	NA	TGTGCCAGCTCACCACGGAGAAACCTAGAAAAACTGTTTTTT	CASSPRRNLEKLFF
TRBV3-1	TRBJ1-3	NA	few	TGTGCCAGCAGCCAATTAGGGGGGACATCTGGAAACACCATATATTTT	CASSQLGGTSGNTIYF
TRBV3-1	TRBJ2-3	TRBD2	NA	TGTGCCAGCAGCCCATACACGGGACTAGCGGCAGATACGCAGTATTTT	CASSPYTGLAADTQYF
TRBV12-5	TRBJ2-1	TRBD1	few	TGTGCTAGTGGTAGGGACAGGTCCAGCCCCATTGAGCAGTTCTTC	CASGRDRSSPIEQFF
TRBV20-1	TRBJ2-1	TRBD2	few	TGCAGTGCTAGCCAACCGGGACTACCAGACAATGAGCAGTTCTTC	CSASQPGLPDNEQFF
TRBV18	TRBJ1-1	NA	NA	TGTGCCAGCTCCCCGGACGGGCGCAGGAACACTGAAGCTTTCTTT	CASSPDGRRNTEAFF
TRBV7-8	TRBJ2-7	NA	NA	TGTGCCAGCAGCTTAGCGAGGGTCTCCTACGAGCAGTACTTC	CASSLARVSYEQYF
TRBV7-9	TRBJ2-7	NA	NA	TGTGCCAGCAGCTTAGACGGGTTCCTCTACGAGCAGTACTTC	CASSLDGFLYEQYF
TRBV20-1	TRBJ2-1	TRBD2	few	TGCAGTGCTAGGCACACTAGCGGGGGTTACAATGAGCAGTTCTTC	CSARHTSGGYNEQFF
TRBV7-2	TRBJ2-1	NA	few	TGTGCCAGCAGCCCTGATGGGGGGGCCCACAATGAGCAGTTCTTC	CASSPDGGAHNEQFF
TRBV27	TRBJ2-1	TRBD2	NA	TGTGCCAGCAGTTGGCGGGGGGAGTTGGATGAGCAGTTCTTC	CASSWRGELDEQFF
TRBV4-1	TRBJ2-1	NA	NA	TGCGCCAGCAGCCAAGAGATAGTAGGCCCCCGGTCGCAGTTCTTC	CASSQEIVGPRSQFF
TRBV20-1	TRBJ1-5	TRBD1	NA	TGCAGTGGGGGGACAGGGGTGGCTCAGCCCCAGCATTTT	CSGGTGVAQPQHF
TRBV7-9	TRBJ1-4	NA	few	TGTGCCAGCAGCGACCGACAGGCTGCAACTAATGAAAAACTGTTTTTT	CASSDRQAATNEKLFF
TRBV29-1	TRBJ1-2	NA	NA	TGCAGCGTTGAAGGGGGCCTAGGGGCGTACTATGGCTACACCTTC	CSVEGGLGAYYGYTF
TRBV6-6	TRBJ1-5	NA	few	TGTGCCGGCAGGGAGTATAGCAATCAGCCCCAGCATTTT	CAGREYSNQPQHF
TRBV29-1	TRBJ1-2	NA	few	TGCAGCGTTGAAAGCCAGGACATACAAAACTATGGCTACACCTTC	CSVESQDIQNYGYTF
TRBV3-1	TRBJ1-4	NA	NA	TGTGCCAGCAGCCTTGGTTGGGAAGGGGTAGGCGAAAAACTGTTTTTT	CASSLGWEGVGEKLFF
TRBV14	TRBJ1-2	NA	few	TGTGCCAGCAGCCATTCAGCTAACTATGGCTACACCTTC	CASSHSANYGYTF
TRBV7-9	TRBJ1-2	NA	NA	TGTGCCAGCAGCTTAATGGCAGCTGCTAACTACGGCTACACCTTC	CASSLMAAANYGYTF
TRBV6-2/TRBV6-3	TRBJ2-3	NA	NA	TGTGCCAGCAACCCGACTACCTCGCTGGATACGCAGTATTTT	CASNPTTSLDTQYF
TRBV4-3	TRBJ2-1	TRBD2	few	TGCGCCAGCAGCCTCGGACTAGGTACTGAGCAGTTCTTC	CASSLGLGTEQFF
TRBV12-3/TRBV12-4	TRBJ2-7	NA	few	TGTGCCAGCAGTTTGGACTCTTACGGGGGGCCCTCCTACGAGCAGTACTTC	CASSLDSYGGPSYEQYF